The 22 T cell receptor beta chains reported below all come from one sample, sequenced in a study of T cells in Graves' hyperthyroidism and ophthalmopathy. The CDR3 regions of TCR beta were amplified from RNA transcripts. The HTBI set primed first-round TCR CDR3 RT-PCR. TCRdb used MiXCR to reprocess the multiplex PCR reads, holding one entry per CDR3 protein. The table has 600,000 to 650,000 distinct CDR3 sequences, 15% to 20% seen once. The sample comprised blood. The receptors shown here come from a woman in her thirties with Graves' hyperthyroidism.

This clonotype was detected ten times or more. This chain uses TRBV28 with TRBJ1-2, with D tentatively TRBD1 (6 bases). Germline V gives CDR1 MDHEN, CDR2 SYDVKM. The CDR3 is 15 residues long. The V end lost 5 bases, the J end lost 2 bases, and 15 bases lay between the germline ends. DNA of the CDR3: TGTGCCAGCAGTCCATATCCGGACAGAAACTATGGCTACACCTTC. It encodes CASSPYPDRNYGYTF.

This clonotype was seen at least ten times. The chain links TRBV2 to TRBJ1-6; D uncertain. Germline CDR1 SNHLY, CDR2 FYNNEI. V gave up 9 bases and J gave up 7 bases, with 16 bases separating them. This CDR3 spans 14 amino acids. The chain's CDR3 is CARAGSRTNSPLHF. CDR3 sequence (DNA): TGTGCCAGGGCAGGCAGTAGAACGAATTCACCCCTCCACTTT. Combining the CDR3 with reference TRBV2 and TRBJ1-6 gives the whole variable domain EPEVTQTPSHQVTQMGQEVILRCVPISNHLYFYWYRQILGQKVEFLVSFYNNEISEKSEIFDDQFSVERPDGSNFTLKIRSTKLEDSAMYFCARAGSRTNSPLHFGNGTRLTVT.

In its sample, this clonotype was seen many times. The chain links TRBV14 to TRBJ1-1; TRBD1 agrees at 7 bases. The CDR3 runs 21 residues. Trimming took 0 bases from V and 0 from J; bases not matched to a gene: 19. The V gene's germline CDR1 is SGHDN and CDR2 FVKESK. CDR3 DNA sequence: TGTGCCAGCAGCCAAGAGAGGCCTGTCCCCTGGGACAGTTTCATGAACACTGAAGCTTTCTTT. Amino acids: CASSQERPVPWDSFMNTEAFF. The full variable domain, completed using reference TRBV14 and TRBJ1-1, is EAGVTQFPSHSVIEKGQTVTLRCDPISGHDNLYWYRRVMGKEIKFLLHFVKESKQDESGMPNNRFLAERTGGTYSTLKVQPAELEDSGVYFCASSQERPVPWDSFMNTEAFFGQGTRLTVV.

The CDR3 sequence is CASSLVLGRGRNSYEQYF. The CDR3 nucleotides read TGTGCCAGCAGCTTAGTCTTGGGCAGGGGTCGAAACTCCTACGAGCAGTACTTC. This rearrangement joins TRBV7-6 to TRBJ2-7; D may be TRBD1 (6 bases). The CDR3 has 18 amino acids. Germline loops: CDR1 SGHVS, CDR2 FNYEAQ. With 1 base removed from V and 0 bases from J, the gap between germline ends came to 19 bases.

This clonotype was picked up many times. The chain joins TRBV2 to TRBJ2-5; TRBD1 aligns across 7 bases. The CDR3 runs 15 residues. Trimming took 6 bases from V and 2 from J; bases not matched to a gene: 9. The germline gives CDR1 SNHLY, CDR2 FYNNEI. The CDR3 nucleotides are TGTGCCAGCAGCCGATTCGGACAGGAACAAGAGACCCAGTACTTC. This sequence encodes CASSRFGQEQETQYF.

This clonotype was seen at least ten times. V is TRBV29-1 and J is TRBJ1-1, with 9 bases aligning to TRBD1. The CDR3 extends over 12 amino acids. Germline CDR1 and CDR2: SQVTM and ANQGSEA. V dropped 7 bases and J dropped 6; count of bases not matched to a gene: 6. CDR3 amino acids: CSDGTGIAEAFF. CDR3 nucleotide sequence: TGCAGCGACGGGACAGGGATTGCTGAAGCTTTCTTT.

This clonotype appeared once. The rearrangement joins TRBV4-1 to TRBJ1-4; D gene uncertain. V was cut by 0 bases and J by 6 bases, with 17 bases left in between. The CDR3 is made up of 17 amino acids. The germline CDR1 and CDR2 sequences are MGHRA and YSYEKL. The CDR3 DNA sequence: TGCGCCAGCAGCCAAGATAGGATTAGGCGCGACGATGAAAAACTGTTTTTT. It encodes CASSQDRIRRDDEKLFF.

This clonotype was detected many times. The chain carries TRBV7-3 and TRBJ2-1, with 7 bases identical to TRBD2. Germline CDR1 reads SGHTA; CDR2 reads FQGTGA. V lost 2 bases to trimming and J lost 5 bases; unmatched junction nucleotides: 9. The CDR3 sequence is 16 residues long. DNA of the CDR3: TGTGCCAGCAGCTTATTTCGCGGGAGCGAGAACAATGAGCAGTTCTTC. Amino acid sequence: CASSLFRGSENNEQFF.

In this sample, this clonotype turned up many times. This chain links TRBV28 with TRBJ1-2; TRBD1 matches 7 bases. The CDR3 runs 14 residues. The J segment lost 2 bases and the V segment lost 4 bases, leaving 4 bases of the junction unmatched. The germline V gene encodes CDR1 MDHEN and CDR2 SYDVKM. The CDR3 bases are TGTGCCAGCAGTTCCGGGACAGTCAACTATGGCTACACCTTC. Its translation: CASSSGTVNYGYTF.

The V and J genes are TRBV27 and TRBJ1-5; D gene unclear. V dropped 4 bases and J dropped 0 bases, with 7 bases sitting between them. CDR1 and CDR2 (germline): MNHEY, SMNVEV (reference sequence). CDR3 length equals 14 residues. In DNA form, the CDR3 reads TGTGCCAGCAGTTCCCGTACTAGCAATCAGCCCCAGCATTTT. Protein: CASSSRTSNQPQHF.

There are many counts of this clonotype. V usage is TRBV20-1 and J usage is TRBJ1-1, with unresolved D. The CDR3 runs 10 residues. Trimming removed 3 bases at V and 11 bases at J, with 10 bases between. CDR1 and CDR2 (germline): DFQATT, SNEGSKA (reference sequence). The CDR3 nucleotides are TGCAGTGCTAGCGGACCCACCGCTTTCTTT. Translated, it gives CSASGPTAFF.

This clonotype was observed many times. The chain has TRBV24-1 and TRBJ2-1, with 10 bases matching TRBD2. Germline loops: CDR1 KGHDR, CDR2 SFDVKD. The trim removed 4 bases at V and 13 bases at J, leaving 6 bases unmatched. CDR3 length: 13 residues. In nucleotides, the CDR3 is TGTGCCACCAGTGACCACGGACTAGCGGCTCAGTTCTTC. Amino acids: CATSDHGLAAQFF.

This rearrangement joins TRBV6-2 or TRBV6-3 to TRBJ2-7, with D hard to call. Trimming took off 4 bases at V and 3 bases at J, with 10 bases between the two ends. The CDR3 extends over 13 amino acids. CDR1 MNHEY and CDR2 SVGEGT come from the germline V gene. CDR3 in amino acids: CASSLPKLYEQYF. The CDR3 DNA reads as TGTGCCAGCAGTTTACCCAAACTCTACGAGCAGTACTTC.

This clonotype was recorded at least ten times. The DNA of the CDR3 is TGTGCCAGCAGTTTAACCCCTCGGGGAGGGACCCAGTACTTC. Its protein product is CASSLTPRGGTQYF. The genes are TRBV28 and TRBJ2-5; D is perhaps TRBD2 (6 bases). The CDR3 length is 14 residues. Trimming shortened V by 2 bases and J by 7 bases, and 14 bases separated the two germline ends. Germline V CDR1 and CDR2: MDHEN, SYDVKM.

In its sample, this clonotype was seen many times. This chain uses TRBV6-5 with TRBJ2-1, with D unclear. The CDR3 runs to 14 residues. Looked up from germline, CDR1 is MNHEY and CDR2 is SVGAGI. Trimming shortened V by 2 bases and J by 8 bases, and 13 bases separated the two germline ends. CDR3 nucleotide sequence: TGTGCCAGCAGTTACGGTCCTTTCACACATGAGCAGTTCTTC. This gives the protein CASSYGPFTHEQFF.

This clonotype has a count of ten or more. The CDR3 DNA reads as TGTGCCACCGCGAGACAGGGAGGGCTTCAGCCCCAGCATTTT. This translates into CATARQGGLQPQHF. V gene TRBV2 combines with J gene TRBJ1-5, with 7 bases aligning to TRBD1. Unmatched junction bases numbered 12, after V lost 10 bases and J lost 6 bases. CDR1 is SNHLY and CDR2 is FYNNEI in the germline V gene. This CDR3 has 14 amino acids.

This clonotype occurred many times. The J gene is TRBJ2-2, the V gene TRBV7-2; no definite D call. With 5 bases removed from V and 1 base from J, the gap between germline ends came to 14 bases. Germline values: CDR1 SGHTA, CDR2 FQGNSA. The CDR3 contains 16 residues. This chain's CDR3 is CASSLKGTLNTGELFF. The CDR3 DNA follows: TGTGCCAGCAGCCTAAAGGGTACCTTGAACACCGGGGAGCTGTTTTTT.

This clonotype was counted a few times. V gene TRBV9 combines with J gene TRBJ1-2; D not resolved. The germline gives CDR1 SGDLS, CDR2 YYNGEE. CDR3 size: 14 residues. V gave up 0 bases and J gave up 0 bases, with 6 bases separating them. CDR3 loop: CASSVGHTNYGYTF. In nucleotides, the CDR3 is TGTGCCAGCAGCGTAGGTCATACTAACTATGGCTACACCTTC.

The gene calls are TRBV5-6 and TRBJ1-1; D is perhaps TRBD1 (5 bases). The ends were cut back, 1 base at V and 5 bases at J, with 18 bases in the middle. Germline values: CDR1 SGHDT, CDR2 YYEEEE. The CDR3 sequence is 16 residues long. The CDR3 DNA sequence: TGTGCCAGCAGCTTGAGGAGGACACTTCCAGGGACTGAAGCTTTCTTT. Its protein is CASSLRRTLPGTEAFF.

The chain links TRBV20-1 to TRBJ1-1; D ambiguous. V shed 0 bases and J shed 3 bases, with 17 bases lying between them. The V gene's germline CDR1 is DFQATT and CDR2 SNEGSKA (reference sequence). The CDR3 is made up of 16 amino acids. CDR3 coding DNA: TGCAGTGCTAGAGATCCCCGAGGTGGGGTGGACACTGAAGCTTTCTTT. Translated: CSARDPRGGVDTEAFF.

V usage is TRBV29-1 and J usage is TRBJ2-4; D gene uncertain. Germline loops: CDR1 SQVTM, CDR2 ANQGSEA. This CDR3 is 10 amino acids long. The ends were cut back, 3 bases at V and 4 bases at J, with 1 base in the middle. The CDR3 protein is CSVDKNIQYF. Here the CDR3 DNA reads TGCAGCGTTGATAAAAACATTCAGTACTTC.

In this sample, this clonotype turned up many times. The V gene is TRBV7-9, the J gene TRBJ2-7; unclear D gene. Germline assignment: CDR1 SEHNR and CDR2 FQNEAQ (reference sequence). There are 13 residues in the CDR3. Trimming took 5 bases from V and 0 from J, leaving 8 bases between them. The CDR3 coding sequence is TGTGCCAGCAGCCGGACCCGCTCCTACGAGCAGTACTTC. It translates to CASSRTRSYEQYF.